This T cell receptor beta chain came from a study of blood T cell repertoires in COVID-19. Germline CDR1 reads SQVTM; CDR2 reads ANQGSEA. The ends were cut back, 7 bases at V and 1 base at J, with 16 bases in the middle. There are 14 residues in the CDR3. Produced via immunoSEQ multiplex PCR; TCRdb's table is partial and in-frame only. The repertoire holds some 38,000 clones, with about 85% as singletons. The TCR sequence derives from a man between 70 and 80 years old with acute or convalescent COVID-19. The sequenced sample consisted of peripheral blood. This chain uses TRBV29-1 with TRBJ1-1; D is undetermined. As DNA, the CDR3 is TGCAGCGGGAAGAACGGGATCCCGAACACTGAAGCTTTCTTT. It translates to CSGKNGIPNTEAFF.